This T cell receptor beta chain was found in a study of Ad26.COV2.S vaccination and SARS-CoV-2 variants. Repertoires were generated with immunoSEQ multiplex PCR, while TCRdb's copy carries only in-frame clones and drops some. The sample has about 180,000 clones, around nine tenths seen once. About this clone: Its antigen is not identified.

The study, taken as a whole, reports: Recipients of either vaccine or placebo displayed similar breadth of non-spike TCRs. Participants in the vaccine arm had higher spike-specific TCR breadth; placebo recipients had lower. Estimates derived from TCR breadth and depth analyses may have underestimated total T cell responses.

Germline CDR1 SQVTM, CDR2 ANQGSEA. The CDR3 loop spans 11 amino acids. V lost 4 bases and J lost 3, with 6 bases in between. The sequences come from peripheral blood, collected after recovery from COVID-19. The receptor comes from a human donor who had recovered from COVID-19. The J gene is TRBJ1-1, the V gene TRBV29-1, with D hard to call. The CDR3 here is CSVVLDTEAFF. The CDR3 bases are TGCAGCGTTGTCCTCGACACTGAAGCTTTCTTT.